The rows below give T cell receptor beta chains drawn from one sample of a study of blood T cell repertoires in COVID-19. Clones were read by immunoSEQ multiplex PCR, and TCRdb kept only the in-frame ones, dropping some. The sample contains about 330,000 clones, about 82% of which appear only once. Material for sequencing was peripheral blood. These receptors all come from a woman in her fifties or sixties with acute or convalescent COVID-19. Each CDR3 is given with its conserved first and last residue. The D gene is left open where the match is weak. Expanded clones are given a class, and other clones once, few, many or no size at all.

TRBJ2-6 TRBV29-1 TRBD2 NA CSVVGSGRTGANVLTF TGCAGCGTTGTCGGTAGCGGGAGGACAGGGGCCAACGTCCTGACTTTC
TRBJ2-1 TRBV5-1 NA once CASSLADLFEQFF TGCGCCAGCAGCCTGGCCGACTTGTTCGAGCAGTTCTTC
TRBJ2-1 TRBV24-1 TRBD2 NA CATIAASGEQFF TGTGCCACCATCGCGGCTAGCGGAGAGCAGTTCTTC
TRBJ2-7 TRBV28 TRBD2 NA CASSLVGLAGETPYEQYF TGTGCCAGCAGTTTAGTGGGCCTAGCGGGCGAAACCCCCTACGAGCAGTACTTC
TRBJ2-2 TRBV7-3 NA NA CASSSGQTLNTGELFF TGTGCCAGCAGCTCTGGACAGACCTTGAACACCGGGGAGCTGTTTTTT
TRBJ2-1 TRBV7-2 TRBD1 NA CASSLDRNSYNEQFF TGTGCCAGCAGCTTGGACAGGAACTCCTACAATGAGCAGTTCTTC
TRBJ2-7 TRBV6-1 NA NA CASSESQGGRLYF TGTGCCAGCAGTGAGTCGCAGGGGGGACGTTTGTACTTC
TRBJ2-1 TRBV11-3 NA NA CASSSTRDEQFF TGTGCCAGCAGCTCCACTAGGGATGAGCAGTTCTTC
TRBJ2-7 TRBV28 NA many CASSFQNYEQYF TGTGCCAGCAGTTTTCAGAACTACGAGCAGTACTTC
TRBJ2-5 TRBV19 NA NA CATSAVVQETQYF TGTGCCACCTCGGCGGTAGTCCAAGAGACCCAGTACTTC
TRBJ2-3 TRBV5-1 TRBD2 NA CASSLASGGSSQYF TGCGCCAGCAGCTTAGCTAGCGGGGGGTCGTCGCAGTATTTT
TRBJ2-7 TRBV19 TRBD1 NA CASTLVGQGIYEQYF TGTGCCAGTACCCTAGTGGGACAGGGTATCTACGAGCAGTACTTC
TRBJ2-4 TRBV27 NA once CASSGGGRGIQYF TGTGCCAGCAGTGGAGGGGGCCGGGGCATTCAGTACTTC
TRBJ2-1 TRBV5-1 TRBD1 NA CASSFVGQGAGEQFF TGCGCCAGCAGCTTCGTCGGACAGGGGGCAGGGGAGCAGTTCTTC
TRBJ1-5 TRBV28 TRBD1 NA CASSFQGQGFYQPQHF TGTGCCAGCAGTTTTCAGGGACAGGGTTTTTATCAGCCCCAGCATTTT
TRBJ1-1 TRBV9 TRBD1 NA CASGQGFEAFF TGTGCCAGCGGACAGGGCTTTGAAGCTTTCTTT
TRBJ2-3 TRBV5-4 TRBD2 NA CASSLGGRSSTDTQYF TGTGCCAGCAGCTTGGGCGGGAGGTCTAGCACAGATACGCAGTATTTT
TRBJ2-3 TRBV7-3 TRBD2 once CASSSTTTSGSTDTQYF TGTGCCAGCAGCTCAACAACGACTAGCGGGAGTACAGATACGCAGTATTTT
TRBJ2-2 TRBV9 NA NA CASSVATWGGTGELFF TGTGCCAGCAGCGTAGCTACGTGGGGCGGAACCGGGGAGCTGTTTTTT
TRBJ2-3 TRBV10-3 NA NA CAIREPRDTDTQYF TGTGCCATCAGAGAGCCTCGGGACACAGATACGCAGTATTTT
TRBJ2-1 TRBV21-1 NA NA CASSKDLQGGGHEQFF TGTGCCAGCAGCAAAGACCTACAGGGGGGGGGACATGAGCAGTTCTTC
TRBJ2-5 TRBV4-1 TRBD2 NA CASSRRLAGEQETQYF TGCGCCAGCAGCCGCCGACTAGCGGGAGAGCAAGAGACCCAGTACTTC
TRBJ2-7 TRBV7-9 NA NA CASSLARNEQYF TGTGCCAGCAGCTTAGCCAGGAACGAGCAGTACTTC
TRBJ2-1 TRBV9 TRBD1 NA CASSLMGQGHEQFF TGTGCCAGCAGCCTAATGGGACAGGGTCATGAGCAGTTCTTC
TRBJ2-1 TRBV28 NA NA CASSRRTDSVKFF TGTGCCAGCAGCCGCAGGACGGACTCCGTGAAGTTCTTC
TRBJ2-5 TRBV4-3 TRBD2 NA CASSQGAGEETQYF TGCGCCAGCAGCCAAGGAGCGGGAGAGGAGACCCAGTACTTC
TRBJ1-4 TRBV5-4 TRBD1 NA CASSPPPGTGYEKLFF TGTGCCAGCAGCCCACCTCCCGGGACAGGGTACGAAAAACTGTTTTTT
TRBJ2-7 TRBV4-1 NA NA CASSQDTRSGQTYEQYF TGCGCCAGCAGCCAAGATACTCGTAGCGGCCAAACCTACGAGCAGTACTTC
TRBJ1-2 TRBV5-1 TRBD1 few CASSLAWTGDYGYTF TGCGCCAGCAGCTTGGCCTGGACAGGGGACTATGGCTACACCTTC
TRBJ2-5 TRBV6-2/TRBV6-3 TRBD1 NA CASSLRTGQETQYF TGTGCCAGCAGTCTCCGGACAGGCCAAGAGACCCAGTACTTC
TRBJ1-4 TRBV27 TRBD1 NA CASSSGQGGEKLFF TGTGCCAGCAGTTCGGGACAGGGCGGCGAAAAACTGTTTTTT
TRBJ2-3 TRBV30 TRBD2 NA CAWSALAGDTDTQYF TGTGCCTGGAGCGCCCTAGCGGGCGACACAGATACGCAGTATTTT
TRBJ2-7 TRBV5-1 NA NA CASSTWGDATYEQYF TGCGCCAGCAGCACATGGGGGGACGCAACTTACGAGCAGTACTTC
TRBJ1-2 TRBV5-4 TRBD1 NA CASSDDRGLRGYTF TGTGCCAGCAGTGACGACAGGGGGCTCCGTGGCTACACCTTC
TRBJ1-2 TRBV28 NA NA CASSHRYGQLYGYTF TGTGCCAGCAGTCACCGCTACGGACAGCTTTATGGCTACACCTTC
TRBJ2-7 TRBV19 TRBD1 NA CASSIVGTGPYEQYF TGTGCCAGTAGTATAGTAGGGACAGGGCCCTACGAGCAGTACTTC